Listed below are T cell receptor beta chains from one sample, sequenced in a study of T cells in localized non-small cell lung cancer. The protocol was immunoSEQ multiplex PCR, while the TCRdb copy is restricted to in-frame clones and leaves out a portion. The data show approximately 31,000 clones, 87% seen once. Sequencing was performed on peripheral blood mononuclear cells, taken before any cancer treatment. The receptors shown here come from a man aged 35-69 years with stage III lung adenocarcinoma. CDR3s include the opening cysteine and the closing phenylalanine or tryptophan. The D gene is left open where the match is weak. Rows may omit the clone size; those that give it use once, few, many or a size class.

J gene | V gene | clone size | D gene | CDR3 DNA | CDR3 protein
TRBJ1-1 | TRBV6-5 | - | - | TGTGCCAACAGCTTATCCCGGGCCCTAATGAGGGGAGCTTTCTTT | CANSLSRALMRGAFF
TRBJ1-1 | TRBV7-8 | once | - | TGTGCCAGCAGCTCAGTAGGCGGGGGGTTGAACACTGAAGCTTTCTTT | CASSSVGGGLNTEAFF
TRBJ2-1 | TRBV29-1 | once | TRBD2 | TGCAGCGTTGCGAGACTAGCGGGGTCCACTGAGCAGTTCTTC | CSVARLAGSTEQFF
TRBJ1-5 | TRBV7-9 | - | - | TGTGCCAGCAGCTTAGGACAGGCCCGCGTGGGTCAACAGCATTTT | CASSLGQARVGQQHF
TRBJ1-1 | TRBV30 | - | - | TGTGCCTGGAGTTCATGGGTCCCGGGGACGAACACTGAAGCTTTCTTT | CAWSSWVPGTNTEAFF
TRBJ2-3 | TRBV10-3 | - | TRBD2 | TGTGCCATCAGTGTCAGAAGCGGGGGGGCCGAAGATACGCAGTATTTT | CAISVRSGGAEDTQYF
TRBJ1-5 | TRBV2 | - | TRBD1 | TGTGCCAGCAGTCTCAGGGGGAACCAGCCCCAGCATTTT | CASSLRGNQPQHF
TRBJ2-1 | TRBV19 | - | - | TGTGCCAGTAGTCCGCGGTGGGATGAGCAGTTCTTC | CASSPRWDEQFF
TRBJ2-7 | TRBV29-1 | - | TRBD1 | TGCAGCGCTACCGGGACAGGGTTCTACGAGCAGTACTTC | CSATGTGFYEQYF
TRBJ1-6 | TRBV27 | - | TRBD1 | TGTGCCAGCAGTCCGGGGACAGGGGGGGGTAATTCACCCCTCCACTTT | CASSPGTGGGNSPLHF
TRBJ1-1 | TRBV4-1 | - | - | TGCGCCAGCAGCCAAGTGGGGGTGAACACTGAAGCTTTCTTT | CASSQVGVNTEAFF
TRBJ2-5 | TRBV6-5 | - | TRBD2 | TGTGCCAGCAGTTACTCGAGTCTAGCGGGGAAAGAGACCCAGTACTTC | CASSYSSLAGKETQYF
TRBJ2-7 | TRBV6-5 | - | TRBD1 | TGTGCCAGCACCAGTATAGGGGGCCGGGTCTACGAGCAGTACTTC | CASTSIGGRVYEQYF
TRBJ2-7 | TRBV5-6 | - | TRBD1 | TGTGCCAGCAGCCGCGTGGGACAGGGTCACGAGCAGTACTTC | CASSRVGQGHEQYF
TRBJ1-5 | TRBV6-6 | once | - | TGTGCCAGCAGCCCATCGTGGGTTGGGAATCAGCCCCAGCATTTT | CASSPSWVGNQPQHF
TRBJ2-7 | TRBV7-2 | - | - | TGTGCCAGCAGCTTAGAGGGAAACGAGCAGTACTTC | CASSLEGNEQYF
TRBJ1-2 | TRBV6-1 | - | - | TGTGCCAGCAGTGATTGGGGGGTTGATGGCTACACCTTC | CASSDWGVDGYTF
TRBJ2-2 | TRBV27 | - | - | TGTGCCAGCACCCGGACTCCGAACACCGGGGAGCTGTTTTTT | CASTRTPNTGELFF